This entry lists 19 T cell receptor beta chains sequenced from one sample in a study of CD8+ T cells in alopecia areata. After isolation, RNA underwent reverse transcription to generate cDNA as the sequencing template. The assay was immunoSEQ multiplex PCR, and TCRdb's table has in-frame clones only and misses some. The top ten hold about 1.6% of the sample, which has about 210,000 clones, about 57% seen once. Sample treatment: oral pan-JAK inhibitor, 5-10 mg twice daily. Here the sequenced sample was CD4+ T cells sorted from blood, taken at week 4, from a patient treated with tofacitinib. Source of these receptors: a human donor with alopecia areata.

The chain has TRBV5-6 and TRBJ1-1, with a possible D match to TRBD1 (5 bases). The germline V gene encodes CDR1 SGHDT and CDR2 YYEEEE. CDR3 length: 14 amino acids. Trimming pared 2 bases from V and 6 bases from J, leaving 14 bases between. CDR3 loop: CASSFGRGAAEAFF. The CDR3 nucleotides are TGTGCCAGCAGCTTTGGGCGCGGGGCGGCTGAAGCTTTCTTT.

This clone was seen more than once but under ten times. This chain links TRBV10-3 with TRBJ2-7; 11 bases are shared with TRBD1. V was clipped by 4 bases and J by 2 bases; unmatched bases: 10. Per the germline V gene, CDR1 is ENHRY and CDR2 is SYGVKD. The CDR3 runs to 17 residues. CDR3 sequence (DNA): TGTGCCATCAGTGGGGCGATACCGGGACAGGGGGCCTACGAGCAGTACTTC. Translation gives CAISGAIPGQGAYEQYF.

The chain recombines TRBV4-3 with TRBJ2-3; no clear D. Trimming took 5 bases from V and 0 from J, leaving 12 bases between them. From germline, CDR1 is LGHNA and CDR2 YSLEER. The CDR3 sequence is 15 residues long. The CDR3 region is CASSSLRASTDTQYF. The CDR3 DNA reads as TGCGCCAGCAGCTCCCTTAGGGCGAGCACAGATACGCAGTATTTT.

The rearrangement links TRBV7-8 to TRBJ2-2; no reliable D call. This CDR3 is built from 14 residues. The germline V gene has CDR1 SGHVS and CDR2 FQNEAQ. Deletions cut 2 bases from V and 6 bases from J, with 10 bases between. CDR3 loop: CASSLRHKSGELFF. Here the CDR3 DNA reads TGTGCCAGCAGCTTACGCCACAAGTCCGGGGAGCTGTTTTTT.

This clone was seen only a few times. V is TRBV5-4 and J is TRBJ2-3, with TRBD1 matching over 7 bases. Per germline, CDR1 SGHNT and CDR2 YYREEE (reference sequence). The CDR3 extends over 15 amino acids. V shed 3 bases and J 0 bases; nucleotides not matched to a gene: 4. DNA of the CDR3: TGTGCCAGCAGCTCCGGACAGGTTAGCACAGATACGCAGTATTTT. It encodes CASSSGQVSTDTQYF.

The sample holds a few counts of this clone. The rearrangement joins TRBV7-9 to TRBJ2-4; TRBD1 might be the D (5 bases). The CDR3 totals 15 residues. Germline CDR1 reads SEHNR; CDR2 reads FQNEAQ (reference sequence). Deletions cut 5 bases from V and 0 bases from J, with 11 bases between. The CDR3 DNA reads as TGTGCCAGCAGCAAAGGGGATTTAGCCAAAAACATTCAGTACTTC. Encoded protein: CASSKGDLAKNIQYF.

This clone was seen a handful of times. The V and J genes are TRBV30 and TRBJ1-3, with no clear D. This CDR3 is built from 16 residues. Trimming took 5 bases from V and 0 from J, leaving 17 bases between them. CDR1 is GTSNPN and CDR2 is SVGIG in the germline V gene (reference sequence). CDR3 bases: TGTGCCTGGGCCCTAGGCAGTGGCTTCTCTGGAAACACCATATATTTT. Its translation is CAWALGSGFSGNTIYF.

This clone was detected a few times. The rearrangement uses TRBV7-3 and TRBJ2-1; 13 bases map to TRBD2. The CDR3 loop spans 16 amino acids. Trimming took 5 bases from V and 2 from J; bases not matched to a gene: 3. The V gene's germline CDR1 is SGHTA and CDR2 FQGTGA. CDR3 loop: CASSLGLAGAYNEQFF. The CDR3 nucleotides are TGTGCCAGCAGCCTCGGACTAGCGGGGGCCTACAATGAGCAGTTCTTC.

In this sample, this clone turned up once. This chain connects TRBV7-2 to TRBJ1-2, with 7 bases lining up with TRBD1. Germline V gene data show CDR1 as SGHTA and CDR2 as FQGNSA. The junction had 13 bases not matched to a gene; V was cut back by 5 bases and J by 4 bases. This CDR3 spans 16 amino acids. This chain's CDR3 is CASSPAPRQGGYGYTF. CDR3 bases: TGTGCCAGCAGCCCGGCCCCGAGACAGGGAGGCTATGGCTACACCTTC.

This clone was detected many times. The chain has TRBV6-6 and TRBJ2-7; 10 bases map to TRBD2. The CDR3 runs 15 residues. V was clipped by 5 bases and J by 3 bases; unmatched bases: 7. Germline-derived CDR1 and CDR2 are MNHNY and SVGAGI (reference sequence). In DNA, the CDR3 is TGTGCCAGCAGTCAACGGACTAGCGGCCACTACGAGCAGTACTTC. Protein: CASSQRTSGHYEQYF.

The genes are TRBV4-3 and TRBJ1-4; D gene unclear. CDR1 LGHNA and CDR2 YSLEER come from the germline V gene. With 0 bases removed from V and 8 bases from J, the gap between germline ends came to 16 bases. CDR3 size: 16 residues. The CDR3: CASSQDLDQWEEKLFF. CDR3 DNA: TGCGCCAGCAGCCAAGACTTGGATCAATGGGAAGAAAAACTGTTTTTT.

CDR3 residues: CSVHQGSNYGYTF. CDR3 bases: TGCAGCGTTCACCAGGGTTCTAACTATGGCTACACCTTC. The chain combines TRBV29-1 with TRBJ1-2, with D possibly matching TRBD1 (5 bases). There are 13 residues in the CDR3. CDR1 and CDR2 from the germline V gene are SQVTM and ANQGSEA. V shed 5 bases and J shed 0 bases, with 10 bases lying between them.

This clone occurred a few times. The V call is TRBV10-3, the J call TRBJ1-3, with D hard to call. The CDR3 spans 14 residues. Germline V gene data show CDR1 as ENHRY and CDR2 as SYGVKD. Trimming took 3 bases from V and 0 from J, leaving 6 bases between them. Here the CDR3 reads CAISETGSGNTIYF. The CDR3 DNA reads TGTGCCATCAGTGAAACGGGCTCTGGAAACACCATATATTTT.

This chain joins TRBV18 and TRBJ1-2; weak D call: TRBD1 (6 bases). The CDR3 has 13 residues. Trimming stripped 5 bases from V and 2 bases from J, with 9 bases between. Germline CDR1 KGHSH, CDR2 LQKENI. Here the CDR3 DNA reads TGTGCCAGCTCATCTACAGGGAACTATGGCTACACCTTC. It specifies CASSSTGNYGYTF.

The chain links TRBV9 to TRBJ2-5; D is possibly TRBD1 or TRBD2 (5 bases each). V was trimmed by 4 bases and J by 0 bases, leaving 10 bases between them. Germline-derived CDR1 and CDR2 are SGDLS and YYNGEE. The CDR3 consists of 14 residues. CDR3 nucleotides: TGTGCCAGCAGCCCGGGACGAAACCAAGAGACCCAGTACTTC. This translates into CASSPGRNQETQYF.

As DNA, the CDR3 is TGTGCCAGCGTAGAGAGCGGGGGGGCGTTCTACGAGCAGTACTTC. It specifies CASVESGGAFYEQYF. The V and J genes are TRBV2 and TRBJ2-7, with 10 bases identical to TRBD2. The germline gives CDR1 SNHLY, CDR2 FYNNEI. The CDR3 loop spans 15 amino acids. V gave up 8 bases and J gave up 3 bases; unmatched junction bases: 10.

The chain employs TRBV9 and TRBJ1-6, with 7 bases that match TRBD1. J lost 4 bases, V lost 4 bases, and 5 bases had no gene match. Germline CDR1 and CDR2: SGDLS and YYNGEE. This CDR3 region has 15 residues. In DNA form, the CDR3 reads TGTGCCAGCAGCCCAAGGGACAGTTATAATTCACCCCTCCACTTT. Its protein is CASSPRDSYNSPLHF. Variable domain in full (rest from reference TRBV9 and TRBJ1-6): DSGVTQTPKHLITATGQRVTLRCSPRSGDLSVYWYQQSLDQGLQFLIQYYNGEERAKGNILERFSAQQFPDLHSELNLSSLELGDSALYFCASSPRDSYNSPLHFGNGTRLTVT.

This clone was observed a few times. This chain joins TRBV18 and TRBJ1-1, with D tentatively TRBD1 (6 bases). This CDR3 comprises 18 residues. From germline, CDR1 is KGHSH and CDR2 LQKENI. Trimming left V 3 bases short and J 1 base short, with 21 bases between. DNA for the CDR3: TGTGCCAGCTCACCTAGGACAGTACCTTTGCGAGGGAACACTGAAGCTTTCTTT. This gives the protein CASSPRTVPLRGNTEAFF.

This clone came up a few times. The CDR3 is CAWSVSHTDTQYF. CDR3 bases: TGTGCCTGGAGTGTAAGTCACACAGATACGCAGTATTTT. The chain couples TRBV30 to TRBJ2-3; D is undetermined. Germline V CDR1 and CDR2: GTSNPN, SVGIG (reference sequence). The V end lost 0 bases, the J end lost 2 bases, and 6 bases lay between the germline ends. The CDR3 is 13 residues long.